This entry lists 13 T cell receptor beta chains sequenced from one sample in a study of control samples from healthy donors and cancer patients. Profiled with immunoSEQ multiplex PCR; TCRdb holds only in-frame clones, not every one. The sample holds 90,000 to 100,000 clones, approximately 80% seen once. The sample consisted of blood. Every receptor here comes from a young woman in good health.

The chain combines TRBV3-1 (or the pseudogene TRBV3-2) with TRBJ1-1; D ambiguous. The CDR3 covers 13 residues. Trimming removed 1 base from V and 1 base from J, with 4 bases in between. Germline V gives CDR1 LGHDT, CDR2 YNNKEL (reference sequence). In DNA, the CDR3 is TGTGCCAGCAGCCAAGGAGGGAACACTGAAGCTTTCTTT. Translating gives CASSQGGNTEAFF.

The chain joins TRBV5-6 to TRBJ1-2, with a tentative D call TRBD1 (5 bases). V gave up 3 bases and J gave up 6 bases, with 15 bases separating them. Germline CDR1 reads SGHDT; CDR2 reads YYEEEE. The CDR3 loop spans 14 amino acids. CDR3 bases: TGTGCCAGCAGCTCGGGACCTCGAAGGCATGGCTACACCTTC. This gives the protein CASSSGPRRHGYTF.

V and J are TRBV7-2 and TRBJ2-4; D remains unclear. The germline gives CDR1 SGHTA, CDR2 FQGNSA. The CDR3 is 14 amino acids. V dropped 3 bases and J dropped 2 bases, with 8 bases sitting between them. The CDR3 reads CASSFGLSKNIQYF. The CDR3 nucleotides are TGTGCCAGCAGCTTTGGTCTTTCCAAAAACATTCAGTACTTC.

J is TRBJ1-2 and V is TRBV23-1; 11 bases align to TRBD1. TRBV23-1 is identified as an open reading frame with a role that is uncertain. The CDR3 extends over 18 amino acids. V dropped 4 bases and J dropped 6; count of bases not matched to a gene: 16. In nucleotides, the CDR3 is TGCGCCAGCAGTCCAAATGTAGGCTACCGGGACAGGGGGAATGGCTACACCTTC. Amino acid sequence: CASSPNVGYRDRGNGYTF.

This clone has only a few counts. The chain has TRBV19 and TRBJ1-1; 8 positions match TRBD1. V lost 4 bases and J lost 4; bases outside the gene matches: 8. Germline CDR1 LNHDA, CDR2 SQIVND (reference sequence). The CDR3 sequence is 15 residues long. The CDR3 loop reads CASSTDRVRGTEAFF. DNA of the CDR3: TGTGCCAGTAGTACGGACAGGGTACGGGGCACTGAAGCTTTCTTT.

This clone appeared a single time. J is TRBJ2-5 and V is TRBV29-1; TRBD2 aligns across 13 bases. Germline assignment: CDR1 SQVTM and CDR2 ANQGSEA. The CDR3 totals 14 residues. V shed 6 bases and J 5 bases; nucleotides not matched to a gene: 6. This chain's CDR3 is CSVDRLAGGETQYF. The CDR3 nucleotides read TGCAGCGTGGACCGACTAGCGGGGGGCGAGACCCAGTACTTC.

The chain joins TRBV9 to TRBJ1-1; maybe TRBD1 (6 bases). Trimming shortened V by 3 bases and J by 7 bases, and 22 bases separated the two germline ends. The CDR3 length is 16 residues. The germline V gene encodes CDR1 SGDLS and CDR2 YYNGEE. CDR3 in amino acids: CASSAETPGTFSEAFF. CDR3 nucleotides: TGTGCCAGCAGCGCCGAAACACCCGGGACATTCAGTGAAGCTTTCTTT.

This rearrangement joins TRBV5-4 to TRBJ2-3; tentative D call: TRBD1 (5 bases). Deletions cut 1 base from V and 1 base from J, with 7 bases between. Germline CDR1 reads SGHNT; CDR2 reads YYREEE (reference sequence). There are 14 residues in the CDR3. The CDR3 DNA sequence: TGTGCCAGCAGCTTGTTAGGGGGCACAGATACGCAGTATTTT. Its protein product is CASSLLGGTDTQYF.

V and J are TRBV3-1 (or the pseudogene TRBV3-2) and TRBJ2-7; 12 bases fit TRBD2. Germline CDR1 is LGHDT and CDR2 is YNNKEL (reference sequence). V trimming: 8 bases; J trimming: 4 bases; junction bases outside the gene matches: 3. This CDR3 has 13 amino acids. Here the CDR3 reads CASRTSGVYEQYF. In DNA, the CDR3 is TGTGCCAGCCGGACTAGCGGGGTGTACGAGCAGTACTTC.

This clone turned up a few times. V usage is TRBV4-1 and J usage is TRBJ1-2, with a possible D match to TRBD1 (6 bases). Trimming removed 4 bases at V and 6 bases at J, with 15 bases between. Germline CDR1 and CDR2: MGHRA and YSYEKL. CDR3 length: 14 amino acids. CDR3 sequence: CASSLVGGRNGYTF. In DNA, the CDR3 is TGCGCCAGCAGCCTGGTAGGGGGGAGGAATGGCTACACCTTC.

A few counts support this clone. V usage is TRBV7-9 and J usage is TRBJ2-5; D gene ambiguous. Germline V lookup: CDR1 SEHNR, CDR2 FQNEAQ (reference sequence). The germline V and J ends were trimmed by 7 bases and 4 bases, with 16 bases remaining between them. This CDR3 region has 14 residues. The CDR3 protein is CASTKEGNIETQYF. CDR3 nucleotides: TGTGCCAGCACCAAGGAAGGGAACATAGAGACCCAGTACTTC. The whole variable domain, filled in from reference TRBV7-9 and TRBJ2-5, reads DTGVSQNPRHKITKRGQNVTFRCDPISEHNRLYWYRQTLGQGPEFLTYFQNEAQLEKSRLLSDRFSAERPKGSFSTLEIQRTEQGDSAMYLCASTKEGNIETQYFGPGTRLLVL.

The chain combines TRBV27 with TRBJ2-1; 7 positions agree with TRBD2. From germline, CDR1 is MNHEY and CDR2 SMNVEV (reference sequence). After removal of 7 bases from V and 5 bases from J, the junction contained 11 bases not matched to a gene. The CDR3 has 15 residues. The DNA of the CDR3 is TGTGCCAGCAACCCGGGGAGGGCTCATCACAATGAGCAGTTCTTC. Protein sequence: CASNPGRAHHNEQFF.

The genes are TRBV20-1 and TRBJ1-1, with unresolved D. From germline, CDR1 is DFQATT and CDR2 SNEGSKA (reference sequence). The CDR3 is 12 residues long. V lost 3 bases to trimming and J lost 3 bases, with 8 bases between them. CDR3 sequence: CSASVMDTEAFF. In DNA, the CDR3 is TGCAGTGCTAGTGTAATGGACACTGAAGCTTTCTTT.